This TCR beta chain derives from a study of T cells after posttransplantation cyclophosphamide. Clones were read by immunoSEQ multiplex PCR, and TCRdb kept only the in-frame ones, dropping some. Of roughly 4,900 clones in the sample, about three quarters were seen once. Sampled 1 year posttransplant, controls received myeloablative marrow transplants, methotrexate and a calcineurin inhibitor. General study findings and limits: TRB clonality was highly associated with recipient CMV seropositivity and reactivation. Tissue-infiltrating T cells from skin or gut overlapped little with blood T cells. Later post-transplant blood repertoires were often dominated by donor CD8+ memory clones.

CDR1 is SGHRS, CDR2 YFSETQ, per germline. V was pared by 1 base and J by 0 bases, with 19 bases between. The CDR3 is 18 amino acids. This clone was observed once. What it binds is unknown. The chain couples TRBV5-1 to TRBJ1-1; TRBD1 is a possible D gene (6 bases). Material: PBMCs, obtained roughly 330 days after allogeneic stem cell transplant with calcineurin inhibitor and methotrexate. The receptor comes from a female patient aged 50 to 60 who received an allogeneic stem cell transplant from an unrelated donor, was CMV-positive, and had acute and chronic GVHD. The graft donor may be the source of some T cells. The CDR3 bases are TGCGCCAGCAGCTTGTTTAGGGGCCCAGGGGATCTGAACACTGAAGCTTTCTTT. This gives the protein CASSLFRGPGDLNTEAFF.